This T cell receptor (beta chain) is drawn from a study of blood T cells in healthy people across ages. Study results and caveats: The lack of PBMC sorting stopped any conclusive naive versus antigen-experienced comparison.

It was with a sample-barcoded 5' primer and a J-beta primer mix that a second PCR of about 7 to 12 cycles was run. A template-switch adaptor that had 12 random nucleotides put a tag on each cDNA molecule. Using its own MiXCR run on the 5' RACE reads, TCRdb lists one record per CDR3 protein. The table has some 1.8 million distinct CDR3 sequences, about two fifths seen once. Germline V gene data show CDR1 as SGHTA and CDR2 as FQGNSA. Trimming took off 6 bases at V and 7 bases at J, with 13 bases between the two ends. CDR3 length: 14 residues. In terms of origin and age, donors were healthy Caucasian individuals from Russia aged 6 to 90. In the case of this clonotype: No antigen is known for it.

The receptor comes from a human donor in good health. The chain links TRBV7-2 to TRBJ1-6, with D tentatively TRBD1 (5 bases). Specimen: blood. The chain's CDR3 is CASSYQGGNSPLHF. The CDR3 coding sequence is TGTGCCAGCAGTTACCAGGGTGGGAATTCACCCCTCCACTTT.